The rows below give T cell receptor beta chains drawn from one sample of a study of blood T cell repertoires in COVID-19. This table comes from immunoSEQ multiplex PCR, and its TCRdb copy is limited to in-frame clones, with some not included. This sample has approximately 100,000 clones, with approximately 84% found just once. Sequenced: peripheral blood. The receptors come from a human donor in a cohort sampled during active COVID-19. The CDR3 runs from the conserved cysteine through the conserved F or W. The D gene is left open where the match is weak. Expanded clones are given a class, and other clones once, few, many or no size at all.

>TRBJ2-2|.|TRBV5-1|.
TGCGCCAGCAGCGAGAGCGTCACCGGGGAGCTGTTTTTT
CASSESVTGELFF
>TRBJ2-1|.|TRBV9|.
TGTGCCAGCAGCGTAGCGACAGGTCATTATGAGCAGTTCTTC
CASSVATGHYEQFF
>TRBJ1-6|few|TRBV5-1|TRBD1
TGCGCCAGCAGCGTACAGGGGATCAATAATTCACCCCTCCACTTT
CASSVQGINNSPLHF
>TRBJ1-2|.|TRBV14|TRBD1
TGTGCCAGCAGCCCAGACCCACCCGGGACAGGGCATGGCTACACCTTC
CASSPDPPGTGHGYTF
>TRBJ2-2|.|TRBV5-1|.
TGCGCCAGCAGCTTGGGGGCTCTGGGCAGGGGTTTTGAGACCGGGGAGCTGTTTTTT
CASSLGALGRGFETGELFF
>TRBJ2-1|.|TRBV5-1|TRBD2
TGCGCCCGCAGGGGGGGAGGGACTAGCGGGGCCTACAATGAGCAGTTCTTC
CARRGGGTSGAYNEQFF
>TRBJ2-2|.|TRBV7-2|TRBD2
TGTGCCAGCAGCTTAGACCCCCCAACTAGCGGGGGCACCGGGGAGCTGTTTTTT
CASSLDPPTSGGTGELFF
>TRBJ1-2|.|TRBV2|.
TGTGCCAGCAGTGAAGCGCACCAGACAGTCTATGGCTACACCTTC
CASSEAHQTVYGYTF
>TRBJ2-3|.|TRBV5-4|TRBD2
TGTGCCAGCAGCTCGAGTACAGCGGGAGGGCGGGGCACAGATACGCAGTATTTT
CASSSSTAGGRGTDTQYF
>TRBJ2-7|.|TRBV5-1|TRBD1
TGCGCCAGCAGCTTGGCCGGCACAGGGGCTTCCTACGAGCAGTACTTC
CASSLAGTGASYEQYF
>TRBJ1-1|.|TRBV19|.
TGTGCCAGTCTGACTGACACTGAAGCTTTCTTT
CASLTDTEAFF
>TRBJ1-1|.|TRBV7-2|.
TGTGCCAGCAGCTTCGGGCGAGGGCAGAACACTGAAGCTTTCTTT
CASSFGRGQNTEAFF
>TRBJ1-5|once|TRBV7-8|TRBD1
TGTGCCAGCAGCTTCCACAGGGGAAGGGACAATCAGCCCCAGCATTTT
CASSFHRGRDNQPQHF
>TRBJ1-4|once|TRBV7-6|.
TGTGCCAGCAGCTTAGGGACAGCCACTAATGAAAAACTGTTTTTT
CASSLGTATNEKLFF
>TRBJ1-2|many|TRBV3-1/TRBV3-2|.
TGTGCCAGCAGCCAAGGGCGGACAGTCTATGGCTACACCTTC
CASSQGRTVYGYTF
>TRBJ2-1|.|TRBV3-1/TRBV3-2|.
TGTGCCAGCAAGAAAGGGAGTAGTCCGTTCTTC
CASKKGSSPFF
>TRBJ1-3|.|TRBV28|TRBD1
TGTGCCAGCAGTTTAGGGACAGCGAACTCTGGAAACACCATATATTTT
CASSLGTANSGNTIYF
>TRBJ1-1|.|TRBV6-5|.
TGTGCCAGCAGTCCCACAGCGGCCCTGAACACTGAAGCTTTCTTT
CASSPTAALNTEAFF
>TRBJ2-7|.|TRBV27|TRBD2
TGTGCCAGCAGCCGAATCCTAGCGGGAGGGCTCCCCTACGAGCAGTACTTC
CASSRILAGGLPYEQYF
>TRBJ1-4|.|TRBV4-2|.
TGTGCCAGCAGCCCCCAGGGAACTAATGAAAAACTGTTTTTT
CASSPQGTNEKLFF
>TRBJ1-1|.|TRBV29-1|.
TGCAGCGTTGGGGATCGGGGAGGGGTCTTCACTGAAGCTTTCTTT
CSVGDRGGVFTEAFF
>TRBJ1-3|.|TRBV6-5|.
TGTGCCAGCAGACCCCGGGGAGTTTTTGGTACCATATATTTT
CASRPRGVFGTIYF
>TRBJ2-1|few|TRBV24-1|TRBD1
TGTGCCACCGAGTCGGGTACAGGGGCCTACAATGAGCAGTTCTTC
CATESGTGAYNEQFF
>TRBJ2-5|.|TRBV5-1|TRBD2
TGCGCCAGCAGCTTGGACCTAGCGGGAGGGCTGGAGACCCAGTACTTC
CASSLDLAGGLETQYF